The 23 T cell receptor beta chains listed next were all sequenced from one sample in a study of shared clonotypes between healthy human individuals. Naive CD8 cells comprised CD45RO-negative, CCR7-positively selected cells, excluding terminally differentiated effector memory CD45RA+ cells. Sequencing used immunoSEQ multiplex PCR; TCRdb keeps in-frame clones, though not all of them. Of 650,000 to 800,000 clones listed, roughly 94% are singletons. Sequencing used naive CD8+ T cells sorted from blood. The receptors originated from a man younger than 45 in good health.

The chain employs TRBV27 and TRBJ2-2; the D gene is possibly TRBD2 (7 bases). Germline V gene sequence: CDR1 MNHEY, CDR2 SMNVEV (reference sequence). This CDR3 region has 17 residues. The ends were cut back, 1 base at V and 6 bases at J, with 18 bases in the middle. The DNA for the CDR3 is TGTGCCAGCAGTTTATGGGGGGGCTCCCTCAATGCCGGGGAGCTGTTTTTT. The encoded protein is CASSLWGGSLNAGELFF.

V and J are TRBV4-3 and TRBJ2-5; 7 positions match TRBD1. The end of the DNA fits TRBJ2-7 better, so the J call may be wrong. Germline loops: CDR1 LGHNA, CDR2 YSLEER. This CDR3 has 13 residues. CDR3 sequence: CASSLTGSGEQYF. For the CDR3, the DNA is TGCGCCAGCAGCTTGACAGGGTCGGGCGAGCAGTACTTC.

Turning to this clone: This sample includes further DNA sequences coding for the same CDR3. V is TRBV4-3 and J is TRBJ2-7, with 14 bases aligning to TRBD2. Trimming at V came to 4 bases and at J to 4 bases, leaving 3 bases not matched to a gene. The CDR3 totals 15 residues. Germline loops: CDR1 LGHNA, CDR2 YSLEER. CDR3 protein: CASSPGLAGVYEQYF. In nucleotides, the CDR3 is TGCGCCAGCAGCCCGGGACTAGCGGGAGTGTACGAGCAGTACTTC.

The chain combines TRBV9 with TRBJ2-7; 7 bases line up with TRBD2. CDR3 size: 13 residues. Germline CDR1 SGDLS, CDR2 YYNGEE. With V trimmed by 8 bases and J by 0 bases, 5 bases remained unmatched. DNA for the CDR3: TGTGCCAGGCTAGCGGAGAGCTCCTACGAGCAGTACTTC. Amino acids: CARLAESSYEQYF.

The V call is TRBV25-1, the J call TRBJ2-6; TRBD2 matches 8 bases. CDR1 and CDR2 from the germline V gene are MGHDK and SYGVNS. This CDR3 has 16 amino acids. V lost 8 bases to trimming and J lost 4 bases; unmatched junction nucleotides: 10. CDR3 residues: CASPGREGRGANVLTF. CDR3 in DNA: TGTGCCAGCCCCGGGAGGGAGGGAAGAGGGGCCAACGTCCTGACTTTC. Filled out from reference TRBV25-1 and TRBJ2-6, the complete variable domain reads EADIYQTPRYLVIGTGKKITLECSQTMGHDKMYWYQQDPGMELHLIHYSYGVNSTEKGDLSSESTVSRIRTEHFPLTLESARPSHTSQYLCASPGREGRGANVLTFGAGSRLTVL.

The rearrangement joins TRBV11-2 to TRBJ2-3, with D possibly being TRBD2 (6 bases). Germline V CDR1 and CDR2: SGHAT, FQNNGV. This CDR3 is built from 14 residues. V was cut by 5 bases and J by 5 bases, with 14 bases left in between. Written as DNA, the CDR3 is TGTGCCAGCAGCAAAGCCGGGGGACGAGATACGCAGTATTTT. It codes for CASSKAGGRDTQYF.

The CDR3 is CSVELGPYEQYF. The CDR3 DNA reads TGCAGCGTTGAGCTGGGGCCCTACGAGCAGTACTTC. This chain joins TRBV29-1 and TRBJ2-7; D is perhaps TRBD1 (5 bases). Germline CDR1 is SQVTM and CDR2 is ANQGSEA. The CDR3 spans 12 residues. The V end lost 3 bases, the J end lost 2 bases, and 8 bases lay between the germline ends.

The gene calls are TRBV6-5 and TRBJ2-5; D might be TRBD2 (6 bases). The CDR3 contains 12 residues. Germline CDR1 and CDR2: MNHEY and SVGAGI. CDR3: CVAGPHHETQYF. The CDR3 DNA reads as TGTGTGGCGGGGCCCCATCACGAGACCCAGTACTTC.

The chain has TRBV10-1 and TRBJ2-7; 7 bases are a match to TRBD2. This CDR3 is 13 amino acids long. J was trimmed by 6 bases and V by 8 bases; bases with no gene match: 10. Germline V gene lookup returns CDR1 WNHNN and CDR2 SYGVQD (reference sequence). CDR3 loop: CASSPGRATEQYF. DNA of the CDR3: TGCGCCAGCTCCCCAGGGAGGGCGACCGAGCAGTACTTC.

The chain carries TRBV7-9 and TRBJ1-1; D call uncertain. The CDR3 extends over 14 amino acids. Germline-derived CDR1 and CDR2 are SEHNR and FQNEAQ (reference sequence). Trimming removed 3 bases at V and 3 bases at J, with 11 bases between. The CDR3 loop reads CASSFGSGYTEAFF. Written as DNA, the CDR3 is TGTGCCAGCAGCTTTGGGTCAGGTTACACTGAAGCTTTCTTT.

V is TRBV14 and J is TRBJ2-7; tentatively, D is TRBD1 or TRBD2 (5 bases each). V lost 4 bases to trimming and J lost 6 bases, with 10 bases between them. The CDR3 is made up of 12 amino acids. The germline V gene encodes CDR1 SGHDN and CDR2 FVKESK. CDR3 DNA sequence: TGTGCCAGCAGCCCCTCAGGGAGCGAGCAGTACTTC. Translating it yields CASSPSGSEQYF.

In its sample, this clone was seen once. The sample holds other DNA sequences that translate to the same CDR3. The chain is built from TRBV6-5 and TRBJ2-7; 12 bases agree with TRBD2. Trimming cost V 5 bases and J 2 bases; bases outside gene matches: 4. The V gene's germline CDR1 is MNHEY and CDR2 SVGAGI. This CDR3 spans 15 amino acids. CDR3 residues: CASSPWTSGTYEQYF. CDR3 DNA sequence: TGTGCCAGCAGTCCCTGGACTAGCGGGACCTACGAGCAGTACTTC.

The chain couples TRBV7-8 to TRBJ2-1; D might be TRBD1 (5 bases). Germline V gives CDR1 SGHVS, CDR2 FQNEAQ. The CDR3 runs to 16 residues. With 6 bases removed from V and 5 bases from J, the gap between germline ends came to 20 bases. CDR3 nucleotides: TGTGCCAGCAGTAACCCGCCAGAGACAGTGAACAATGAGCAGTTCTTC. Protein product: CASSNPPETVNNEQFF.

The genes are TRBV9 and TRBJ2-7, with 10 nucleotides matching TRBD1. The germline V gene has CDR1 SGDLS and CDR2 YYNGEE. V shed 3 bases, J shed 6 bases, and the junction held 3 bases outside the gene matches. This CDR3 spans 13 amino acids. The CDR3 DNA reads TGTGCCAGCAGCGAGGGACAGGGGAGCGAGCAGTACTTC. Translated, it gives CASSEGQGSEQYF.

V gene TRBV7-9 combines with J gene TRBJ2-7; D assignment may be TRBD1 or TRBD2 (5 bases each). The length of the CDR3 is 18 residues. V gave up 5 bases and J gave up 2 bases, with 25 bases separating them. Germline CDR1 reads SEHNR; CDR2 reads FQNEAQ (reference sequence). This CDR3 is CASSPGTRPLRGTYEQYF. The CDR3 bases are TGTGCCAGCAGCCCCGGGACGCGACCCTTAAGAGGAACCTACGAGCAGTACTTC.

The rearrangement links TRBV11-2 to TRBJ2-7; D possibly uses TRBD1 or TRBD2 (6 bases each). This CDR3 comprises 14 residues. V shed 5 bases and J shed 2 bases, with 13 bases lying between them. Germline V CDR1 and CDR2: SGHAT, FQNNGV. CDR3 nucleotides: TGTGCCAGCAGCAAAGAGGGGGGAGCCTACGAGCAGTACTTC. Residues: CASSKEGGAYEQYF.

The CDR3 DNA reads TGTGCCATCAGTGACCGGGACAGGGCACCCTACGAGCAGTACTTC. The encoded protein is CAISDRDRAPYEQYF. The genes are TRBV10-3 and TRBJ2-7, with TRBD1 matching 9 bases. Trimming took 3 bases from V and 2 from J; bases not matched to a gene: 5. Germline-derived CDR1 and CDR2 are ENHRY and SYGVKD. The CDR3 has 15 amino acids.

The genes are TRBV28 and TRBJ2-2; 8 positions agree with TRBD1. This CDR3 region has 16 residues. The V and J ends lost 2 bases and 2 bases, in that order; junction bases with no gene match: 4. Looked up from germline, CDR1 is MDHEN and CDR2 is SYDVKM. The CDR3, as DNA: TGTGCCAGCAGTTTAAGGACAGGGTTCAACACCGGGGAGCTGTTTTTT. Amino acids: CASSLRTGFNTGELFF.

The rearrangement uses TRBV29-1 and TRBJ1-2; D remains unclear. The length of the CDR3 is 12 residues. Between the trimmed V and J ends, which lost 5 bases and 2 bases, there was a span of 9 bases. Germline V CDR1 and CDR2: SQVTM, ANQGSEA. Here the CDR3 reads CSVSTENYGYTF. The CDR3 nucleotides read TGCAGCGTTTCTACAGAGAACTATGGCTACACCTTC.

The chain has TRBV7-9 and TRBJ2-2; perhaps D is TRBD1 or TRBD2 (6 bases each). With 3 bases removed from V and 0 bases from J, the gap between germline ends came to 14 bases. The CDR3 runs 17 residues. Per the germline V gene, CDR1 is SEHNR and CDR2 is FQNEAQ (reference sequence). The CDR3 loop reads CASSFLGGFANTGELFF. CDR3 coding DNA: TGTGCCAGCAGCTTTTTAGGGGGGTTCGCGAACACCGGGGAGCTGTTTTTT.

Remarks on this clone: The sample carries other DNA sequences with the same CDR3. The V and J genes are TRBV7-9 and TRBJ2-1; unclear D gene. Germline CDR1 is SEHNR and CDR2 is FQNEAQ (reference sequence). This CDR3 comprises 13 residues. V was cut by 2 bases and J by 0 bases, with 2 bases left in between. The CDR3: CASSLPSYNEQFF. The DNA for the CDR3 is TGTGCCAGCAGCTTACCCTCCTACAATGAGCAGTTCTTC.

This rearrangement joins TRBV2 to TRBJ1-1; D is perhaps TRBD1 (5 bases). Germline CDR1 and CDR2: SNHLY and FYNNEI. The CDR3 loop spans 16 amino acids. The V and J ends lost 1 base and 6 bases respectively, with 18 bases between them. CDR3 in amino acids: CASSEGEGRVGAEAFF. The CDR3 DNA reads as TGTGCCAGCAGTGAAGGGGAGGGCAGGGTCGGCGCTGAAGCTTTCTTT.

The table lists this clone with a few counts. The rearrangement joins TRBV13 to TRBJ1-4; D is perhaps TRBD1 (5 bases). Trimming shortened V by 5 bases and J by 6 bases, and 10 bases separated the two germline ends. The CDR3 extends over 13 amino acids. Germline CDR1 is PRHDT and CDR2 is FYEKMQ (reference sequence). Here the CDR3 DNA reads TGTGCCAGCAGCCAAGAGACAGATGAAAAACTGTTTTTT. Amino acid sequence: CASSQETDEKLFF.